Below, 8 T cell receptor beta chains from the same sample are listed, as sequenced in a study of T cells in localized non-small cell lung cancer. TCRdb's copy holds only in-frame clones and misses some; the assay was immunoSEQ multiplex PCR. The sample carries 7,000 or so clones, roughly 50% recorded once. The sequencing used lymph node tissue, collected before any cancer treatment. The receptors derive from a female donor older than 55 with stage I lung adenocarcinoma.

The chain recombines TRBV19 with TRBJ1-5, with D possibly TRBD1 on 5 matching bases. This CDR3 has 15 amino acids. The germline V gene has CDR1 LNHDA and CDR2 SQIVND (reference sequence). Trimming removed 3 bases at V and 0 bases at J, with 9 bases between. The CDR3 is CASSIRGNSNQPQHF. CDR3 sequence (DNA): TGTGCCAGTAGTATCCGGGGGAATAGCAATCAGCCCCAGCATTTT.

J is TRBJ2-7 and V is TRBV5-1, with no clear D. V was trimmed by 0 bases and J by 3 bases, leaving 10 bases between them. Per the germline V gene, CDR1 is SGHRS and CDR2 is YFSETQ. This CDR3 contains 14 residues. The CDR3 sequence: CASSLEPTNYEQYF. CDR3 in DNA: TGCGCCAGCAGCTTGGAACCTACTAACTACGAGCAGTACTTC.

The chain has TRBV28 and TRBJ1-5, with D possibly TRBD1 on 5 matching bases. The CDR3 sequence is 16 residues long. V was shortened by 3 bases and J by 5 bases, with 17 bases between the two germline ends. In germline, CDR1 is MDHEN, CDR2 SYDVKM. The CDR3: CASSLFRLRDYQPQHF. CDR3 nucleotide sequence: TGTGCCAGCAGTTTGTTCCGGCTCAGGGACTATCAGCCCCAGCATTTT.

This chain links TRBV30 with TRBJ2-2; D is uncertain. V lost 0 bases and J lost 4, with 15 bases in between. CDR3 length: 16 residues. Germline lookup yields CDR1 GTSNPN and CDR2 SVGIG (reference sequence). The CDR3 region is CAWSVVSGVPTGELFF. CDR3 sequence (DNA): TGTGCCTGGAGTGTAGTAAGTGGGGTCCCCACCGGGGAGCTGTTTTTT.

V gene TRBV18 combines with J gene TRBJ2-1, with TRBD2 matching 14 bases. The ends lost 2 bases at V and 10 bases at J; junction bases unmatched: 10. Germline lookup yields CDR1 KGHSH and CDR2 LQKENI. The CDR3 extends over 17 amino acids. The CDR3 bases are TGTGCCAGCTCACCAAAGACTAGCGGGAGGGCTCAGGTGGAGCAGTTCTTC. Its translation: CASSPKTSGRAQVEQFF.

The rearrangement uses TRBV9 and TRBJ1-2; D is undetermined. V lost 0 bases, J lost 4 bases, and 19 bases lay in between. The CDR3 sequence is 17 residues long. Germline assignment: CDR1 SGDLS and CDR2 YYNGEE. CDR3 coding DNA: TGTGCCAGCAGCGTAGGAACAGAACCCCTGCTGGGCTATGGCTACACCTTC. It codes for CASSVGTEPLLGYGYTF.

J is TRBJ2-2 and V is TRBV28; 8 bases line up with TRBD1. Germline CDR1 is MDHEN and CDR2 is SYDVKM. This CDR3 region has 16 residues. Trimming cost V 0 bases and J 7 bases; bases outside gene matches: 7. The CDR3 coding sequence is TGTGCCAGCAGTTTATGGGGCAGGGGGCGATTCGGGGAGCTGTTTTTT. The encoded protein is CASSLWGRGRFGELFF.

This clone was counted a few times. This sequence joins TRBV4-1 and TRBJ1-1; D is unresolved. V lost 6 bases to trimming and J lost 2 bases, with 13 bases between them. CDR3 length: 14 residues. The V gene's germline CDR1 is MGHRA and CDR2 YSYEKL. The CDR3 region is CASSLREVNTEAFF. CDR3 coding DNA: TGCGCCAGCAGTCTAAGGGAAGTTAACACTGAAGCTTTCTTT.